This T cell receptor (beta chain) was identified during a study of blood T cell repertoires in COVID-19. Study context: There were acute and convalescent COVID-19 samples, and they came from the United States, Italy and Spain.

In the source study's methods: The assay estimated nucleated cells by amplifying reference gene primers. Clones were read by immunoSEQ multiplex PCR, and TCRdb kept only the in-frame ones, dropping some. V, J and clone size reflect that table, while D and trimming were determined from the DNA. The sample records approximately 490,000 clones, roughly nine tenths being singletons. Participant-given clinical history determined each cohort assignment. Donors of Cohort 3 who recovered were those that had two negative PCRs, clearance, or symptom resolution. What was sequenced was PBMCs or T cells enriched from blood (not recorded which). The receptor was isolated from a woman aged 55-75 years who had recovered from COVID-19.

The CDR3 here is CAIRGGTMNTEAFF. The CDR3, as DNA: TGTGCCATCAGGGGAGGGACGATGAACACTGAAGCTTTCTTT. V gene TRBV10-3 combines with J gene TRBJ1-1; maybe TRBD1 (5 bases). V lost 6 bases and J 0 bases, leaving 11 bases between the germline ends. The CDR3 sequence is 14 residues long. Germline V gives CDR1 ENHRY, CDR2 SYGVKD.